Presented here are 24 T cell receptor beta chains from one specimen sequenced in a study of shared clonotypes between healthy human individuals. Naive CD8 isolation took CD45RO-negative cells positively selected for CCR7 and excluded terminally differentiated effector memory CD45RA+ cells. Measured with immunoSEQ multiplex PCR; TCRdb has only the in-frame clones, and not every one. The sample records hundreds of thousands of clones, roughly 94% being singletons. Sample: naive CD8+ T cells sorted from blood. The receptors shown here come from a man under 40 in good health.

The chain couples TRBV9 to TRBJ2-7; 7 nucleotides align to TRBD1. The V gene's germline CDR1 is SGDLS and CDR2 YYNGEE. V was pared by 3 bases and J by 4 bases, with 4 bases of the junction left unmatched. This CDR3 spans 13 amino acids. The DNA of the CDR3 is TGTGCCAGCAGCGCCCGACAGGGTTACGAGCAGTACTTC. It codes for CASSARQGYEQYF.

This sequence joins TRBV5-4 and TRBJ2-7, with D perhaps TRBD2 (5 bases). CDR3 length equals 12 residues. Germline assignment: CDR1 SGHNT and CDR2 YYREEE (reference sequence). The germline V and J ends were trimmed by 4 bases and 6 bases, with 11 bases remaining between them. The CDR3 spells CASSLGLSEQYF. The CDR3 DNA follows: TGTGCCAGCAGCCTCGGACTTAGCGAGCAGTACTTC.

V is TRBV13 and J is TRBJ2-3; 7 positions agree with TRBD2. J was trimmed by 2 bases and V by 1 base; bases with no gene match: 6. The CDR3 runs to 16 residues. Germline CDR1 reads PRHDT; CDR2 reads FYEKMQ (reference sequence). CDR3 sequence (DNA): TGTGCCAGCAGCTTAGTGGCGGGAGCTGACACAGATACGCAGTATTTT. The encoded protein is CASSLVAGADTDTQYF.

The chain couples TRBV28 to TRBJ1-5; a weak D match, TRBD1 (5 bases). This CDR3 comprises 18 residues. Between the trimmed V and J ends, which lost 6 bases and 0 bases, there was a span of 21 bases. Looked up from germline, CDR1 is MDHEN and CDR2 is SYDVKM. The CDR3 spells CASSTEMGQVYSNQPQHF. CDR3 nucleotides: TGTGCCAGCAGCACTGAAATGGGGCAAGTTTATAGCAATCAGCCCCAGCATTTT.

This sequence joins TRBV5-6 and TRBJ2-2, with TRBD2 matching over 7 bases. V was clipped by 4 bases and J by 4 bases; unmatched bases: 10. The CDR3 length is 16 residues. CDR1 SGHDT and CDR2 YYEEEE come from the germline V gene. In DNA, the CDR3 is TGTGCCAGCAGCCCCTCCGGGCTAGCGGCCACCGGGGAGCTGTTTTTT. It yields the protein CASSPSGLAATGELFF. The variable domain in full, completed from reference TRBV5-6 and TRBJ2-2, reads DAGVTQSPTHLIKTRGQQVTLRCSPKSGHDTVSWYQQALGQGPQFIFQYYEEEERQRGNFPDRFSGHQFPNYSSELNVNALLLGDSALYLCASSPSGLAATGELFFGEGSRLTVL.

This chain connects TRBV7-9 to TRBJ2-1; D possibly corresponds to TRBD2 (6 bases). This CDR3 spans 17 amino acids. V dropped 3 bases and J dropped 3 bases, with 18 bases sitting between them. Looked up from germline, CDR1 is SEHNR and CDR2 is FQNEAQ (reference sequence). Here the CDR3 DNA reads TGTGCCAGCAGCTTGTTCTCGGCGGGGCCCTTCTACAATGAGCAGTTCTTC. This sequence encodes CASSLFSAGPFYNEQFF.

This clone was picked up one time. V usage is TRBV4-1 and J usage is TRBJ2-5; 7 positions agree with TRBD2. V trimming: 1 base; J trimming: 3 bases; junction bases outside the gene matches: 11. Germline lookup yields CDR1 MGHRA and CDR2 YSYEKL. The CDR3 has 17 residues. The CDR3 bases are TGCGCCAGCAGCCAAGCTTGGCGGGAGAGGAGGGAAGAGACCCAGTACTTC. Translating gives CASSQAWRERREETQYF.

The rearrangement uses TRBV2 and TRBJ2-7; possible D gene TRBD1, 5 bases. Trimming removed 1 base at V and 3 bases at J, with 10 bases between. Germline CDR1 reads SNHLY; CDR2 reads FYNNEI. The CDR3 spans 14 residues. The CDR3 protein is CASSEGTTYYEQYF. The CDR3 DNA reads as TGTGCCAGCAGTGAAGGGACAACTTACTACGAGCAGTACTTC. Full variable domain (rest looked up from reference TRBV2 and TRBJ2-7): EPEVTQTPSHQVTQMGQEVILRCVPISNHLYFYWYRQILGQKVEFLVSFYNNEISEKSEIFDDQFSVERPDGSNFTLKIRSTKLEDSAMYFCASSEGTTYYEQYFGPGTRLTVT.

V usage is TRBV4-1 and J usage is TRBJ2-2; TRBD2 agrees at 10 bases. This CDR3 spans 15 amino acids. The V gene's germline CDR1 is MGHRA and CDR2 YSYEKL. After removal of 4 bases from V and 8 bases from J, the junction contained 7 bases not matched to a gene. The CDR3 sequence: CASSPTSGRAGELFF. The CDR3, as DNA: TGCGCCAGCAGCCCGACTAGCGGGCGAGCGGGGGAGCTGTTTTTT.

The gene calls are TRBV5-5 and TRBJ2-1; 10 bases are a match to TRBD1. J gave up 2 bases and V 4 bases, and 3 bases lay outside the gene matches. CDR1 and CDR2 (germline): SGHKS, YYEKEE (reference sequence). CDR3 length: 15 amino acids. The chain's CDR3 is CASSLGQGAYNEQFF. For the CDR3, the DNA is TGTGCCAGCAGCCTAGGACAGGGGGCCTACAATGAGCAGTTCTTC.

Concerning this clone: The sample contains more than one DNA sequence encoding this CDR3. The chain employs TRBV7-9 and TRBJ2-7, with unresolved D. V lost 5 bases and J 1 base, leaving 9 bases between the germline ends. The CDR3 totals 13 residues. Germline V gives CDR1 SEHNR, CDR2 FQNEAQ (reference sequence). The CDR3 is CASSRPSSYEQYF. CDR3 sequence (DNA): TGTGCCAGCAGCAGGCCCAGTTCCTACGAGCAGTACTTC.

V and J are TRBV9 and TRBJ2-7; D gene uncertain. Germline V gene lookup returns CDR1 SGDLS and CDR2 YYNGEE. Trimming removed 3 bases at V and 3 bases at J, with 13 bases between. The CDR3 runs 14 residues. CDR3 bases: TGTGCCAGCAGCGGCGAAGATGGCCTCTACGAGCAGTACTTC. This encodes CASSGEDGLYEQYF. Complete variable domain (other parts from reference TRBV9 and TRBJ2-7): DSGVTQTPKHLITATGQRVTLRCSPRSGDLSVYWYQQSLDQGLQFLIQYYNGEERAKGNILERFSAQQFPDLHSELNLSSLELGDSALYFCASSGEDGLYEQYFGPGTRLTVT.

This chain links TRBV7-9 with TRBJ1-4; weak D call: TRBD1 (5 bases). Trimming shortened V by 4 bases and J by 7 bases, and 10 bases separated the two germline ends. CDR3 size: 13 residues. Germline lookup yields CDR1 SEHNR and CDR2 FQNEAQ (reference sequence). The CDR3 region is CASSYGTGEKLFF. The CDR3 DNA reads TGTGCCAGCAGCTACGGGACGGGTGAAAAACTGTTTTTT.

J is TRBJ2-7 and V is TRBV7-9, with 8 bases that match TRBD2. The CDR3 totals 14 residues. Germline CDR1 SEHNR, CDR2 FQNEAQ (reference sequence). Trimming removed 6 bases from V and 1 base from J; junction bases left unmatched: 5. CDR3 sequence reads: CASSYQRESYEQYF. The CDR3 DNA sequence: TGTGCCAGCAGTTATCAGCGGGAGTCCTACGAGCAGTACTTC.

This chain connects TRBV18 to TRBJ1-5; D gene unclear. Germline CDR1 and CDR2: KGHSH and LQKENI. CDR3 length: 14 residues. Trimming cost V 0 bases and J 6 bases, with 9 bases left between them. The DNA of the CDR3 is TGTGCCAGCTCACCACCGCTAGGAGGTCAGCCCCAGCATTTT. Translation gives CASSPPLGGQPQHF.

CDR3 in amino acids: CASSPIEGVGELFF. The CDR3 coding sequence is TGTGCCAGCAGCCCCATCGAGGGAGTGGGGGAGCTGTTTTTT. The V call is TRBV7-2, the J call TRBJ2-2; TRBD2 is a possible D gene (5 bases). Germline V gene data show CDR1 as SGHTA and CDR2 as FQGNSA. CDR3 length: 14 residues. The V end was cut by 5 bases, the J end by 8 bases, with 15 bases between.

CDR3 bases: TGTGCCAGCAGCTCCCCGGACAGGGGCGCCGTCTATGGCTACACCTTC. As protein: CASSSPDRGAVYGYTF. The chain links TRBV5-4 to TRBJ1-2; 9 nucleotides agree with TRBD1. With 3 bases clipped from V and 4 bases from J, the junction kept 10 bases outside the gene matches. Per the germline V gene, CDR1 is SGHNT and CDR2 is YYREEE (reference sequence). CDR3 length: 16 residues.

The gene calls are TRBV27 and TRBJ2-2; possibly TRBD1 for D (6 bases). Trimming removed 7 bases from V and 1 base from J, with 13 bases in between. The CDR3 totals 15 residues. Germline V CDR1 and CDR2: MNHEY, SMNVEV (reference sequence). CDR3 DNA sequence: TGTGCCAGCAAGGCCCGGACAGTGAACACCGGGGAGCTGTTTTTT. This sequence encodes CASKARTVNTGELFF.

This clone was counted a single time. The chain recombines TRBV9 with TRBJ1-2; D is undetermined. The CDR3 sequence is 12 residues long. Per germline, CDR1 SGDLS and CDR2 YYNGEE. V was trimmed by 7 bases and J by 7 bases, leaving 14 bases between them. CDR3 in amino acids: CASGPGAGGYTF. The CDR3 DNA is TGTGCCAGCGGTCCGGGCGCGGGTGGCTACACCTTC.

The chain links TRBV6-6 to TRBJ1-1; D is unclear. The V gene's germline CDR1 is MNHNY and CDR2 SVGAGI (reference sequence). Trimming took off 2 bases at V and 0 bases at J, with 13 bases between the two ends. This CDR3 has 16 residues. The CDR3 sequence: CASSYGQLVMNTEAFF. CDR3 coding DNA: TGTGCCAGCAGTTACGGGCAGCTGGTAATGAACACTGAAGCTTTCTTT.

V gene TRBV5-1 combines with J gene TRBJ2-4; D not certain. The CDR3 runs 17 residues. Trimming cost V 2 bases and J 0 bases, with 15 bases left between them. Germline V gene data show CDR1 as SGHRS and CDR2 as YFSETQ. The CDR3 nucleotides read TGCGCCAGCAGCTTATGGGCAGCTCAGGAAGCCAAAAACATTCAGTACTTC. It encodes CASSLWAAQEAKNIQYF.

J is TRBJ1-2 and V is TRBV30; 11 bases agree with TRBD1. This CDR3 is 17 amino acids long. Germline CDR1 and CDR2: GTSNPN and SVGIG (reference sequence). Losses at the gene ends were 1 base for V and 2 bases for J; bases not matched to a gene: 9. CDR3 loop: CAWSDGQGANWNYGYTF. The CDR3 DNA follows: TGTGCCTGGAGTGATGGACAGGGGGCCAATTGGAACTATGGCTACACCTTC.

The chain has TRBV30 and TRBJ2-4, with 8 bases that match TRBD1. After removal of 3 bases from V and 3 bases from J, the junction contained 4 bases not matched to a gene. Germline V CDR1 and CDR2: GTSNPN, SVGIG (reference sequence). The CDR3 is 14 residues long. DNA of the CDR3: TGTGCCTGGAGCAGGGGGCTTGGCAAAAACATTCAGTACTTC. This sequence encodes CAWSRGLGKNIQYF.

In DNA form, the CDR3 reads TGTGCCAGCATCACAGAGAGTACGTCCTACAATGAGCAGTTCTTC. Protein product: CASITESTSYNEQFF. The chain links TRBV6-1 to TRBJ2-1; D unresolved. This CDR3 comprises 15 residues. Germline CDR1 MNHNS, CDR2 SASEGT. Trimming stripped 7 bases from V and 1 base from J, with 14 bases between.